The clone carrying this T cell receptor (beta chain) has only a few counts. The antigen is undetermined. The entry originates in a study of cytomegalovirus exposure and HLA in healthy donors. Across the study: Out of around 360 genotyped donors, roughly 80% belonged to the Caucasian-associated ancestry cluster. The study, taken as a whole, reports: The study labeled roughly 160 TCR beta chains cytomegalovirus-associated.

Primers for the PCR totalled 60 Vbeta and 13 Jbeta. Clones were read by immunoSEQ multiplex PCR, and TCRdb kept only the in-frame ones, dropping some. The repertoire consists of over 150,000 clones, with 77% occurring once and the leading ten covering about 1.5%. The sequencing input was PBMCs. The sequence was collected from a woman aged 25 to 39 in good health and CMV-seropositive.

The CDR3 loop is CASSSLAGVYNEQFF. CDR3 in DNA: TGTGCCAGCAGCTCACTAGCGGGAGTCTACAATGAGCAGTTCTTC. This sequence joins TRBV2 and TRBJ2-1; 11 positions agree with TRBD2. The germline V gene encodes CDR1 SNHLY and CDR2 FYNNEI. V was clipped by 6 bases and J by 3 bases; unmatched bases: 4. The CDR3 consists of 15 residues.